What follows is one T cell receptor (beta chain) and its context. Its specificity is unknown. The Oncomine TCR Beta short-read assay was applied to DNA of cultured CD4+ T cells. One entry per CDR3 protein results from TCRdb running MiXCR on the PCR reads. The sample consists of under 6,500 distinct CDR3 sequences, 35% to 50% of them appearing once. Germline V gene data show CDR1 as LGHNA and CDR2 as YNFKEQ. The CDR3 runs 16 residues. V lost 0 bases and J lost 0, with 9 bases in between. The treatment here: approximately nine-day PBMC culture with coronavirus spike peptide pools or control peptides (ViraFEST assay). CD4+ T cells of the unexposed donor were collected before the COVID-19 pandemic (2011-2018). This specimen comes from a study of vaccination and CD4 T cells after COVID-19.

The rearrangement joins TRBV4-2 to TRBJ1-3, with no clear D. The sequenced sample consisted of CD4+ T cells from blood, cultured in vitro. This sequence was found in a human donor in good health. CDR3 sequence (DNA): TGTGCCAGCAGCCAAGATCGGACGGACTCTGGAAACACCATATATTTT. It codes for CASSQDRTDSGNTIYF.